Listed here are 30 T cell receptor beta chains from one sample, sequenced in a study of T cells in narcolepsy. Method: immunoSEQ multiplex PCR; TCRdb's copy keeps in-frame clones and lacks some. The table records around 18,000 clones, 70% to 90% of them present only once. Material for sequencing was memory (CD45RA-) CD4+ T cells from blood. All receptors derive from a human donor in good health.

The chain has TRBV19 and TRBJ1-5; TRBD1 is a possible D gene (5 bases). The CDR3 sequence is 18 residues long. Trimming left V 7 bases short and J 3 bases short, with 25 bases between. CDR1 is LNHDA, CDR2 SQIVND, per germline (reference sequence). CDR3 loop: CASIFSGGILSTNQPQHF. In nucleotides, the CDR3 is TGTGCCAGTATTTTTTCCGGGGGTATCTTATCTACCAATCAGCCCCAGCATTTT.

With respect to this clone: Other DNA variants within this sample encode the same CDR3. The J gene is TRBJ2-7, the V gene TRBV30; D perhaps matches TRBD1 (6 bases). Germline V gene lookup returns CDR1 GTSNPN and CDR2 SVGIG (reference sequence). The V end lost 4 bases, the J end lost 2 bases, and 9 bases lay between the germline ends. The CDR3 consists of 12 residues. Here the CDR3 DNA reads TGTGCCTGGAAACAGGGTACCTACGAGCAGTACTTC. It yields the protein CAWKQGTYEQYF.

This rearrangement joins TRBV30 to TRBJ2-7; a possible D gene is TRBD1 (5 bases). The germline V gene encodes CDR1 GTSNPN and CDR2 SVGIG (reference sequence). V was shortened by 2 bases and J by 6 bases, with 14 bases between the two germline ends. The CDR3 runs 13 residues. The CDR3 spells CAWSSDSDTEQYF. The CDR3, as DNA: TGTGCCTGGAGTTCCGACAGCGATACCGAGCAGTACTTC.

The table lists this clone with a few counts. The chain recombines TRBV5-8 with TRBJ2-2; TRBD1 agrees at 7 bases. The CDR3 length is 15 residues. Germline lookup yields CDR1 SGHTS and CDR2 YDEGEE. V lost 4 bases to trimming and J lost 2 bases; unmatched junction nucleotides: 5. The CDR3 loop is CASSPRQGNTGELFF. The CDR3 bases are TGTGCCAGCAGCCCGAGACAGGGTAACACCGGGGAGCTGTTTTTT.

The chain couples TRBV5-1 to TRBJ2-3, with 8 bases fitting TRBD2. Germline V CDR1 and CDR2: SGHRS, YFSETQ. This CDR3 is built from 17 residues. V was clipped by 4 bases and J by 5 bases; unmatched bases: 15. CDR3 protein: CASSQRPGGQVVDTQYF. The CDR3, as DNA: TGCGCCAGCAGCCAACGTCCGGGGGGGCAGGTTGTAGATACGCAGTATTTT.

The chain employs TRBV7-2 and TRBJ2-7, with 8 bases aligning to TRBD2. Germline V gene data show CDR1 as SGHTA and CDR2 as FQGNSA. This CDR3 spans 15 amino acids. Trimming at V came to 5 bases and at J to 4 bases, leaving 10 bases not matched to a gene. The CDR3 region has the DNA TGTGCCAGCAGCCCTTATAGCGGGGAACGTTACGAGCAGTACTTC. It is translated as CASSPYSGERYEQYF.

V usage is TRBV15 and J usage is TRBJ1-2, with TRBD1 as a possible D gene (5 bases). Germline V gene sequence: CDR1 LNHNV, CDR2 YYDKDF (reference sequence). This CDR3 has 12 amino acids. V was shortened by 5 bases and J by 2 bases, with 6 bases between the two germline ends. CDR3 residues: CATSRDNYGYTF. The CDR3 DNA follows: TGTGCCACCAGCCGGGACAACTATGGCTACACCTTC.

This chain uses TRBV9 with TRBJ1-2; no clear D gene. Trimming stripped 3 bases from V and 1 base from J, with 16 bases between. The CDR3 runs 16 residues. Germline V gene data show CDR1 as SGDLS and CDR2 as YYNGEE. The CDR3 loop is CASSGTHGYNNYGYTF. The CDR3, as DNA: TGTGCCAGCAGCGGGACGCATGGATACAATAACTATGGCTACACCTTC.

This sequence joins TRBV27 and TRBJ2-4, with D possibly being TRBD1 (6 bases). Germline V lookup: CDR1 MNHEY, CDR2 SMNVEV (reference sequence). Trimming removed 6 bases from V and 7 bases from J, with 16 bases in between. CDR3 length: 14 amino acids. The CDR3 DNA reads TGTGCCAGCAGCTGGCTGGGGGCGAGCAACATTCAGTACTTC. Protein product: CASSWLGASNIQYF.

The CDR3 is CAWSTGSNTEAFF. CDR3 sequence (DNA): TGTGCCTGGAGTACAGGAAGTAACACTGAAGCTTTCTTT. The genes are TRBV30 and TRBJ1-1; a weak D match, TRBD1 (5 bases). Between the trimmed V and J ends, which lost 2 bases and 2 bases, there was a span of 9 bases. Germline V gene sequence: CDR1 GTSNPN, CDR2 SVGIG (reference sequence). The CDR3 sequence is 13 residues long.

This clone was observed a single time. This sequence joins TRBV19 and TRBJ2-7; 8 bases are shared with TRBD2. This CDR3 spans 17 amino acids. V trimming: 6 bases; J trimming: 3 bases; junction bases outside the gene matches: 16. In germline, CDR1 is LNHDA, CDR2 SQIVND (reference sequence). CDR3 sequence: CASSNLAGGHTVYEQYF. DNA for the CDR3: TGTGCCAGTAGCAACCTGGCGGGGGGCCATACTGTCTACGAGCAGTACTTC. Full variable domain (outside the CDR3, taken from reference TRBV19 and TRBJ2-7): DGGITQSPKYLFRKEGQNVTLSCEQNLNHDAMYWYRQDPGQGLRLIYYSQIVNDFQKGDIAEGYSVSREKKESFPLTVTSAQKNPTAFYLCASSNLAGGHTVYEQYFGPGTRLTVT.

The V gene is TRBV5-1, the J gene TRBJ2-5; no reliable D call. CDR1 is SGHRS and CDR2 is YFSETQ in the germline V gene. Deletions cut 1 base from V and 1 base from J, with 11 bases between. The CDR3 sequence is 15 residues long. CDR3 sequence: CASSLMAGGQETQYF. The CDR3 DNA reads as TGCGCCAGCAGCTTGATGGCAGGTGGCCAAGAGACCCAGTACTTC.

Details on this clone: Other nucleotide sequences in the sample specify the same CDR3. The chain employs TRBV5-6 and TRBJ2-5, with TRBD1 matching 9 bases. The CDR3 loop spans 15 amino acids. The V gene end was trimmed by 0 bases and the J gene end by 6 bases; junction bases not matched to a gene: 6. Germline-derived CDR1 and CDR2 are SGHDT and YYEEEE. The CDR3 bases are TGTGCCAGCAGCTTGGTGGGGACAGGGAGGAAGACCCAGTACTTC. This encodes CASSLVGTGRKTQYF. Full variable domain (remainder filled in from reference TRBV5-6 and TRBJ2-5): DAGVTQSPTHLIKTRGQQVTLRCSPKSGHDTVSWYQQALGQGPQFIFQYYEEEERQRGNFPDRFSGHQFPNYSSELNVNALLLGDSALYLCASSLVGTGRKTQYFGPGTRLLVL.

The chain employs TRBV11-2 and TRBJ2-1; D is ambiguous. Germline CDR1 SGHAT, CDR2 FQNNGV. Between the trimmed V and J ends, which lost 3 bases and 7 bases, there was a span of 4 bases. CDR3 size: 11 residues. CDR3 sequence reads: CASSFGNEQFF. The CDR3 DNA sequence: TGTGCCAGCAGCTTCGGTAATGAGCAGTTCTTC.

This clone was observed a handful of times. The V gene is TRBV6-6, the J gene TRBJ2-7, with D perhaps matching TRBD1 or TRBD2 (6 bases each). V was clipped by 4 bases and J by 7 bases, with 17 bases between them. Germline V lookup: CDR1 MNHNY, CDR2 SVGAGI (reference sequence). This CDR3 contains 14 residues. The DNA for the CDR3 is TGTGCCAGCAGTTCGAGAGGGGGGATTGGAGAGCAGTACTTC. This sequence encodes CASSSRGGIGEQYF.

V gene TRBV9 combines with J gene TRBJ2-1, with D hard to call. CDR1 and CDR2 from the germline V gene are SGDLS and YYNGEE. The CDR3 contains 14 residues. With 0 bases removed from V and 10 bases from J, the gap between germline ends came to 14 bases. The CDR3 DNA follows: TGTGCCAGCAGCGTAGGGTCCGGGCAGCGCGAGCAGTTCTTC. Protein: CASSVGSGQREQFF.

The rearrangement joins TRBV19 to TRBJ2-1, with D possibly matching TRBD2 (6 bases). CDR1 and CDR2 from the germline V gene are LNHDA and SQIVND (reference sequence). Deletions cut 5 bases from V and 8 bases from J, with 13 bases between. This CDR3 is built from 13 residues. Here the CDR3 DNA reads TGTGCCAGTAGTTTAAGGGGAGGTGATGAGCAGTTCTTC. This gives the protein CASSLRGGDEQFF.

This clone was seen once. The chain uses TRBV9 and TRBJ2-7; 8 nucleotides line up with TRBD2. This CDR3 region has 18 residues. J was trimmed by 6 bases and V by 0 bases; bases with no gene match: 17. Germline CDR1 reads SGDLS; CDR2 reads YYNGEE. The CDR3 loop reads CASSVDPTSVRPSPEQYF. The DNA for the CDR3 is TGTGCCAGCAGCGTAGATCCGACTAGCGTCAGACCCTCCCCCGAGCAGTACTTC.

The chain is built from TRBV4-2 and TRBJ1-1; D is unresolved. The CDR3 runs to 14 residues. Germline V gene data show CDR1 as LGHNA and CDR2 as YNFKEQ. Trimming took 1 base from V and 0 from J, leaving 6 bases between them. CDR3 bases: TGTGCCAGCAGCCAAGTTGACTTGAACACTGAAGCTTTCTTT. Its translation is CASSQVDLNTEAFF.

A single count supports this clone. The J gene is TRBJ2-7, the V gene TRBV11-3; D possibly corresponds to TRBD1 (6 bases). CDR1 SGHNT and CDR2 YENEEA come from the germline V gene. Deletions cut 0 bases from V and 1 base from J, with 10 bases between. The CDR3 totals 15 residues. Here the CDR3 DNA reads TGTGCCAGCAGCTTAGAGGCAGGGGATTCCTACGAGCAGTACTTC. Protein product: CASSLEAGDSYEQYF.

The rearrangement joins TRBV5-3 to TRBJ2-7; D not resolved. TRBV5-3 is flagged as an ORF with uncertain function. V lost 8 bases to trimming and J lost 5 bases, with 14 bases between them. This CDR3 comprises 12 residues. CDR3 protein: CASSPGRHEQYF. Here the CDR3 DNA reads TGTGCCAGCAGCCCTGGGCGACACGAGCAGTACTTC.

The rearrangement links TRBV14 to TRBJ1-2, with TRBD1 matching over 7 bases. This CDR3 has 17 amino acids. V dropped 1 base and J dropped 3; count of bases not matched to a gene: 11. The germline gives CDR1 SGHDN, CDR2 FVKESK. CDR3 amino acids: CASSQGQGSLIHYGYTF. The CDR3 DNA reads TGTGCCAGCAGCCAAGGACAGGGTAGTCTCATCCACTATGGCTACACCTTC.

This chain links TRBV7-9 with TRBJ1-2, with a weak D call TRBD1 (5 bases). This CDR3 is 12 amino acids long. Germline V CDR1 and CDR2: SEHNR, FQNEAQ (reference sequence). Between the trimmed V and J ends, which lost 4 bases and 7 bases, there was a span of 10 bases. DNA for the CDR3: TGTGCCAGCAGCTCTGGCAGGGTTGGCTACACCTTC. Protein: CASSSGRVGYTF.

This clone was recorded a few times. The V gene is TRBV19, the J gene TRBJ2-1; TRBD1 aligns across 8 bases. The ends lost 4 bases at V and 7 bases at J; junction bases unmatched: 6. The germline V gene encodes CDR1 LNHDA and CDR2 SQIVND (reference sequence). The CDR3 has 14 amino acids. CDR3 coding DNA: TGTGCCAGTAGTAACCAGGGGGCGCGTAATGAGCAGTTCTTC. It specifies CASSNQGARNEQFF.

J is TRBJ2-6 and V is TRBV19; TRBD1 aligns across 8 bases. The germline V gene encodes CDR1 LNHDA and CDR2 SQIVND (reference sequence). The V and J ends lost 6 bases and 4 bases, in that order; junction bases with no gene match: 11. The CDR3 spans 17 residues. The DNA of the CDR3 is TGTGCCAGTAGCCCGGGACAGGCTTTTGGCGGGGCCAACGTCCTGACTTTC. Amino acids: CASSPGQAFGGANVLTF.

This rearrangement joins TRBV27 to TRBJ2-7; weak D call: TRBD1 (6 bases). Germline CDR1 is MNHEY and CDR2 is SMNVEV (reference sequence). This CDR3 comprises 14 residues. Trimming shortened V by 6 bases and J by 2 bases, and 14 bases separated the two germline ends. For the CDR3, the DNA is TGTGCCAGCAGATTGACAGGCCCCACCTACGAGCAGTACTTC. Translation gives CASRLTGPTYEQYF.

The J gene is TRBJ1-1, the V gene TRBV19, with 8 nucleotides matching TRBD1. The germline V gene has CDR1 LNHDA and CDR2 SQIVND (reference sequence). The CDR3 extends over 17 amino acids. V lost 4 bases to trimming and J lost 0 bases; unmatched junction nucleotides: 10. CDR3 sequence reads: CASSRLPDRAMNTEAFF. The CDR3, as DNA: TGTGCCAGTAGTAGGCTCCCGGACAGGGCGATGAACACTGAAGCTTTCTTT.

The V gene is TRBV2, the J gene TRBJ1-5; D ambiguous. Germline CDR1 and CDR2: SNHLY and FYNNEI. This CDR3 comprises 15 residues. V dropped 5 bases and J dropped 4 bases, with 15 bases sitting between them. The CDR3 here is CASSLGRAPNQPQHF. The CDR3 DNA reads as TGTGCCAGCAGTCTAGGCCGGGCCCCAAATCAGCCCCAGCATTTT.

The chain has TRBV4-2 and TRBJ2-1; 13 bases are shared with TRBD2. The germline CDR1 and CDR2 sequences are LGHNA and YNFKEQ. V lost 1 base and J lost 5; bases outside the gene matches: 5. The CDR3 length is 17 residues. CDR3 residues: CASSQATSGGVNNEQFF. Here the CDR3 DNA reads TGTGCCAGCAGCCAAGCCACTAGCGGGGGGGTCAACAATGAGCAGTTCTTC.

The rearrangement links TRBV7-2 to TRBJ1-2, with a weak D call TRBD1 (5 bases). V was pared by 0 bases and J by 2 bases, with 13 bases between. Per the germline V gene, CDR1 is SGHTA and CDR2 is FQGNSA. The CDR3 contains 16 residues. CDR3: CASSLAGAGKNYGYTF. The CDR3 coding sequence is TGTGCCAGCAGCTTAGCTGGGGCAGGAAAAAACTATGGCTACACCTTC.